A selection of T cell receptor beta chains follows, all from one sample in a study of beta chain features in type 1 diabetes. Clones were sequenced by immunoSEQ multiplex PCR, and TCRdb holds only the in-frame ones, with some missing. Of around 360,000 clones in the sample, roughly 12% were seen once. The sequencing sample was made of naive CD4+ T cells from blood. The receptors were gathered from a woman aged 18-35 years with type 1 diabetes. Both conserved end residues are part of each CDR3. A D gene is named only where the DNA matches it firmly. Only part of the rows carry a size: once, few, many, or a class if the clone is expanded.

d_gene,j_gene,v_gene,abundance,CDR3aa,CDR3nt
.,TRBJ1-1,TRBV30,few,CAWSVPGLNTEAFF,TGTGCCTGGAGTGTTCCAGGGCTGAACACTGAAGCTTTCTTT
TRBD1,TRBJ1-5,TRBV6-5,few,CASSYRTGAGDQPQHF,TGTGCCAGCAGTTACCGTACAGGGGCCGGGGATCAGCCCCAGCATTTT
.,TRBJ1-2,TRBV30,few,CAWTQGRGYTF,TGTGCCTGGACGCAGGGTCGCGGCTACACCTTC
.,TRBJ2-7,TRBV18,.,CASSPGLDYEQYF,TGTGCCAGCTCACCAGGCCTCGACTACGAGCAGTACTTC
TRBD1,TRBJ1-2,TRBV7-9,.,CASSQGGIGQGAHGYTF,TGTGCCAGCAGCCAGGGGGGGATTGGACAGGGAGCCCATGGCTACACCTTC
.,TRBJ1-1,TRBV19,.,CASIRDKNTEAFF,TGTGCCAGTATCCGGGACAAAAACACTGAAGCTTTCTTT
.,TRBJ2-1,TRBV5-4,few,CASSDNNEQFF,TGTGCCAGCAGCGACAACAATGAGCAGTTCTTC
.,TRBJ1-1,TRBV29-1,few,CSVEGWVTGMNTEAFF,TGCAGCGTTGAAGGTTGGGTTACAGGGATGAACACTGAAGCTTTCTTT
.,TRBJ1-4,TRBV4-1,few,CASSPWGVQVEELFF,TGCGCCAGCAGCCCGTGGGGGGTTCAGGTGGAGGAACTGTTTTTT
TRBD2,TRBJ2-7,TRBV4-3,.,CASSQPPGERLAGGPRAYEQYF,TGCGCCAGCAGCCAACCCCCCGGGGAGAGACTAGCGGGAGGGCCCCGGGCCTACGAGCAGTACTTC
.,TRBJ1-5,TRBV19,few,CASSGNSNQPQHF,TGTGCCAGCTCAGGGAATAGCAATCAGCCCCAGCATTTT
TRBD1,TRBJ2-1,TRBV29-1,few,CSVGGQGANEQFF,TGCAGCGTTGGGGGACAGGGGGCTAATGAGCAGTTCTTC
.,TRBJ1-1,TRBV2,few,CARESGMGTLNTEAFF,TGTGCCAGAGAATCGGGAATGGGCACACTGAACACTGAAGCTTTCTTT
TRBD2,TRBJ2-1,TRBV7-2,few,CASSPGLAVDEQFF,TGTGCCAGCAGCCCCGGACTAGCAGTGGATGAGCAGTTCTTC
.,TRBJ2-1,TRBV7-2,few,CASSLNGGSYNEQFF,TGTGCCAGCAGCTTAAACGGGGGCTCCTACAATGAGCAGTTCTTC
TRBD1,TRBJ2-7,TRBV7-9,few,CASSRGQGYEQYF,TGTGCCAGCAGCCGTGGACAGGGCTACGAGCAGTACTTC
TRBD2,TRBJ2-1,TRBV30,few,CAWRLGLAEDNEQFF,TGTGCCTGGAGACTGGGTCTAGCGGAGGACAATGAGCAGTTCTTC
.,TRBJ1-1,TRBV5-8,.,CASSPGGWTEAFF,TGTGCCAGCAGCCCGGGGGGCTGGACTGAAGCTTTCTTT
TRBD2,TRBJ2-1,TRBV5-4,.,CASSADPSGYNEQFF,TGTGCCAGCAGCGCCGACCCTAGCGGCTACAATGAGCAGTTCTTC
.,TRBJ1-5,TRBV14,few,CASSPNMNNQPQHF,TGTGCCAGCAGCCCAAACATGAACAATCAGCCCCAGCATTTT
TRBD2,TRBJ2-7,TRBV28,.,CASAEREGAYEQYF,TGTGCCAGCGCCGAGCGGGAAGGGGCCTACGAGCAGTACTTC
TRBD2,TRBJ2-1,TRBV7-9,few,CASSQGLALNEQFF,TGTGCCAGCAGCCAGGGACTAGCGCTGAATGAGCAGTTCTTC
TRBD2,TRBJ2-2,TRBV9,few,CASSPRGLGYTGELFF,TGTGCCAGCAGCCCACGGGGACTAGGGTACACCGGGGAGCTGTTTTTT
TRBD2,TRBJ2-1,TRBV28,few,CASRGLAGSSYNEQFF,TGTGCCAGCAGGGGACTAGCGGGAAGCTCCTACAATGAGCAGTTCTTC
TRBD2,TRBJ2-7,TRBV30,few,CAWSVRIGAGAAYEQYF,TGTGCCTGGAGTGTACGTATCGGGGCGGGAGCTGCGTACGAGCAGTACTTC
.,TRBJ2-3,TRBV11-1,few,CASSPGGAWGTDTQYF,TGTGCCAGCAGCCCCGGCGGCGCTTGGGGCACAGATACGCAGTATTTT
.,TRBJ1-2,TRBV13,.,CASSLTQGVYGYTF,TGTGCCAGCAGCTTAACACAGGGAGTCTATGGCTACACCTTC
TRBD1,TRBJ1-2,TRBV9,.,CASSAGGHGDYGYTF,TGTGCCAGCAGCGCAGGGGGACACGGAGACTATGGCTACACCTTC
TRBD1,TRBJ2-5,TRBV5-4,.,CASSPDRAETQYF,TGTGCCAGCAGCCCGGACAGGGCAGAGACCCAGTACTTC
TRBD2,TRBJ2-1,TRBV4-2,few,CASSHEAGVSYNEQFF,TGTGCCAGCAGCCATGAAGCGGGAGTCTCCTACAATGAGCAGTTCTTC
.,TRBJ2-7,TRBV21-1,.,CASSKPSSYEQYF,TGTGCCAGCAGCAAACCTAGCTCCTACGAGCAGTACTTC
.,TRBJ2-2,TRBV7-2,few,CASSPQQTGELFF,TGTGCCAGCAGTCCACAGCAGACCGGGGAGCTGTTTTTT
.,TRBJ2-5,TRBV18,few,CASSPGQQETQYF,TGTGCCAGCTCACCAGGACAACAAGAGACCCAGTACTTC
.,TRBJ1-1,TRBV7-9,.,CASSLQGGRTEAFF,TGTGCCAGCAGCCTACAGGGTGGAAGAACTGAAGCTTTCTTT
.,TRBJ1-2,TRBV30,.,CAWNHGGGYGYTF,TGTGCCTGGAATCATGGGGGGGGCTATGGCTACACCTTC
TRBD1,TRBJ1-2,TRBV18,few,CASSQQGKGYTF,TGTGCCAGCTCTCAACAGGGGAAGGGCTACACCTTC
TRBD2,TRBJ2-1,TRBV7-2,.,CASSTGLLNNEQFF,TGTGCCAGCAGCACGGGACTACTTAACAATGAGCAGTTCTTC
TRBD2,TRBJ2-7,TRBV7-3,.,CASSLGAGAGYEQYF,TGTGCCAGCAGCTTAGGGGCGGGAGCAGGCTACGAGCAGTACTTC
.,TRBJ2-5,TRBV2,.,CAARGVAETQYF,TGTGCCGCCCGGGGAGTAGCGGAGACCCAGTACTTC